This T cell receptor (beta chain) originates from a study of T cell clusters in autoimmune cytopenias. Looking at the study overall: TRB sequencing had a median approximately 52,000 reads and 2,000 to 3,000 distinct clonotypes per sample.

TRB was amplified by touch-down multiplex PCR, primer pools A and B combined. From its re-call of the multiplex PCR reads, TCRdb lists each CDR3 protein once, without DNA. This repertoire comprises approximately 11,000 distinct CDR3 sequences; its ten largest clones make up about 25%. Each sample's input was approximately 270 ng genomic DNA, 38,000 or so genome equivalents. The CDR3 has 11 residues. CDR1 and CDR2 (germline): LNHDA, SQIVND (reference sequence). The data were also submitted as part of a second study, on T cell repertoires in aging, cancer and after chemotherapy. That work states: In healthy donors, age-related TCR diversity loss mainly reflected lost richness.

The V and J genes are TRBV19 and TRBJ2-7. This receptor was obtained from a human donor in good health. The specimen was peripheral blood. The CDR3 here is CASSIGQTQYF. The variable domain in full, with the rest retrieved from reference TRBV19 and TRBJ2-7, is DGGITQSPKYLFRKEGQNVTLSCEQNLNHDAMYWYRQDPGQGLRLIYYSQIVNDFQKGDIAEGYSVSREKKESFPLTVTSAQKNPTAFYLCASSIGQTQYFGPGTRLTVT.